The TCR beta chain under discussion was sequenced for a study of CD8 T cells in Susac syndrome. CD8+ and CD4+ T cells taken from blood had their TCR beta sequenced. The multiple sclerosis controls, all treatment-naive patients, had relapsing-remitting disease that was stable or active. The CD8+ and CD4+ T cells were isolated magnetically using a negative isolation approach, whereas the TEMRA cells were enriched by FACS. With random hexamers, 0.5 to 1 ug RNA was reverse transcribed. An immunoSEQ multiplex PCR amplified TCR beta CDR3 over 54 Vbeta and 13 Jbeta. TCRdb redid the calling of the immunoSEQ multiplex PCR reads with MiXCR, one entry per CDR3 protein. The sample includes fewer than 200,000 distinct CDR3 sequences, 95% seen only once; the top ten take less than 0.2%. Germline loops: CDR1 LNHNV, CDR2 YYDKDF (reference sequence). Trimming stripped 1 base from V and 5 bases from J, with 9 bases between. The CDR3 sequence is 13 residues long.

Sequencing input: CD8+ T cells from PBMCs. V gene TRBV15 combines with J gene TRBJ2-7, with D tentatively TRBD2 (7 bases). The sequence was obtained from a human donor with multiple sclerosis. The CDR3 DNA reads as TGTGCCACCAGCAGAGTGCGGGGGCACGAGCAGTACTTC. Translation: CATSRVRGHEQYF.